The source of this TCR beta chain is a study of shared clonotypes between healthy human individuals. CDR1 and CDR2 (germline): SGHVS, FQNEAQ. The CDR3 runs to 16 residues. J gave up 3 bases and V 5 bases, and 10 bases lay outside the gene matches. Concerning this clone: What it recognizes is unknown.

Clones were read by immunoSEQ multiplex PCR, and TCRdb kept only the in-frame ones, dropping some. The sample lists a few hundred thousand clones, less than 97% occurring once. Whole-study results and caveats: Relative to their counterparts shared across all four donors, non-shared clonotypes exhibited diminished generation probabilities.

Naive CD8 cells lacked CD45RO and underwent positive selection for CCR7, leaving out terminally differentiated effector memory CD45RA+ cells. Sequencing was done on a sample of naive CD8+ T cells sorted from blood. The source is a woman in her twenties or thirties in good health. V usage is TRBV7-8 and J usage is TRBJ2-7, with 10 bases lining up with TRBD2. In nucleotides, the CDR3 is TGTGCCAGCAGCCCAGGAGGACTAGCGGAACTCTACGAGCAGTACTTC. This encodes CASSPGGLAELYEQYF.